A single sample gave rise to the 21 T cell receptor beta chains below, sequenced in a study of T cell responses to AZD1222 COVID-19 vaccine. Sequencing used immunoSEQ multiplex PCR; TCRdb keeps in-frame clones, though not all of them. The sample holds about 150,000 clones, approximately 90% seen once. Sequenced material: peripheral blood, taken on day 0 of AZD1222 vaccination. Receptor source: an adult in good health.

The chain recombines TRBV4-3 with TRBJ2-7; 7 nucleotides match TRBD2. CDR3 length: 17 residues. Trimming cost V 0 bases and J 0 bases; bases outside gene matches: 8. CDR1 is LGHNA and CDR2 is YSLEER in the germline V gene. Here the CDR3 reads CASSQDRRELISYEQYF. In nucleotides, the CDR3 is TGCGCCAGCAGCCAAGATCGGCGGGAGTTGATCTCCTACGAGCAGTACTTC.

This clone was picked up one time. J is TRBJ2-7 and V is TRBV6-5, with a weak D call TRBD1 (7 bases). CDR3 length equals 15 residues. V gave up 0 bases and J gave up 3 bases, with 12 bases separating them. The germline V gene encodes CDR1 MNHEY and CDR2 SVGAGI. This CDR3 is CASSYSGRGVYEQYF. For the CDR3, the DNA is TGTGCCAGCAGTTACTCAGGCAGGGGGGTCTACGAGCAGTACTTC.

The CDR3 protein is CASSQRITFGNTIYF. The CDR3 nucleotides read TGTGCCAGCAGCCAGAGGATCACTTTCGGAAACACCATATATTTT. J is TRBJ1-3 and V is TRBV4-2; D is unclear. The CDR3 is 15 residues long. Trimming took off 3 bases at V and 4 bases at J, with 13 bases between the two ends. Germline values: CDR1 LGHNA, CDR2 YNFKEQ.

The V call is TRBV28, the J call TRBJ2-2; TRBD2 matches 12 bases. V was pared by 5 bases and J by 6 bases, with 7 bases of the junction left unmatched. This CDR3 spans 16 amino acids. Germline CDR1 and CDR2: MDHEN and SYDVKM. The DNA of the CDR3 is TGTGCCAGCAGTCCGACTAGCGGGAGTCCGGCCGGGGAGCTGTTTTTT. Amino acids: CASSPTSGSPAGELFF.

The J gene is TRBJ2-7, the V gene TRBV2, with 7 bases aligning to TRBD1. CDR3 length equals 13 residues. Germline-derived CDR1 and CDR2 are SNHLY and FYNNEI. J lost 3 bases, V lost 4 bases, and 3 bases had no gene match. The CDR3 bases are TGTGCCAGCAGTGGGCCAGGGGGCTACGAGCAGTACTTC. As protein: CASSGPGGYEQYF.

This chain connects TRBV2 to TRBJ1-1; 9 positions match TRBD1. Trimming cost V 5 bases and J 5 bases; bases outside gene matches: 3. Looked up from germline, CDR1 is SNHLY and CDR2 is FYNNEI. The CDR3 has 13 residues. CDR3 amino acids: CASSRDRETEAFF. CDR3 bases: TGTGCCAGCAGTCGGGACAGGGAAACTGAAGCTTTCTTT.

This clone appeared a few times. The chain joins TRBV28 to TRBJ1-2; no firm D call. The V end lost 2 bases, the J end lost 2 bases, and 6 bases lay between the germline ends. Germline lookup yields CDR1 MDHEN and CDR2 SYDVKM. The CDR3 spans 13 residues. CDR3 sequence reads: CASSLRANYGYTF. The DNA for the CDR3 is TGTGCCAGCAGTTTAAGGGCCAACTATGGCTACACCTTC.

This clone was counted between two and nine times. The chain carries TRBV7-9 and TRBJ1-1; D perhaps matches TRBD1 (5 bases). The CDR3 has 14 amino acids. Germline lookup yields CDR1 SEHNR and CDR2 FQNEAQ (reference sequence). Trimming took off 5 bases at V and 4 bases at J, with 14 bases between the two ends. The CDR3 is CASSHDRSGTEAFF. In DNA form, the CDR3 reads TGTGCCAGCAGCCACGACAGATCGGGCACTGAAGCTTTCTTT.

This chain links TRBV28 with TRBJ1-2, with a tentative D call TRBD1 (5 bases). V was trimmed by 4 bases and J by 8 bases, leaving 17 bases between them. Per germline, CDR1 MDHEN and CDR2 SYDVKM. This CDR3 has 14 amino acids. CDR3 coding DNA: TGTGCCAGCAGTTCCCGGTGGGGGACCGGGGGCTACACCTTC. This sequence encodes CASSSRWGTGGYTF.

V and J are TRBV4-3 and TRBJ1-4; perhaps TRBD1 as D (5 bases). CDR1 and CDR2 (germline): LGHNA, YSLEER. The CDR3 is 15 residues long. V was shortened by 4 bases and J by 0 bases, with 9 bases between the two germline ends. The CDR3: CASSRTQATNEKLFF. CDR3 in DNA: TGCGCCAGCAGCCGTACACAGGCAACTAATGAAAAACTGTTTTTT.

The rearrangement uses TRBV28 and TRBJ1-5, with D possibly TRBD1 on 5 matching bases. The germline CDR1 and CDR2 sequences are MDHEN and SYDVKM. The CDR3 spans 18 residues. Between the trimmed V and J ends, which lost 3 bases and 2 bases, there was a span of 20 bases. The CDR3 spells CASSFGFRGRSGNQPQHF. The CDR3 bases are TGTGCCAGCAGTTTCGGCTTTAGGGGCAGGAGCGGCAATCAGCCCCAGCATTTT.

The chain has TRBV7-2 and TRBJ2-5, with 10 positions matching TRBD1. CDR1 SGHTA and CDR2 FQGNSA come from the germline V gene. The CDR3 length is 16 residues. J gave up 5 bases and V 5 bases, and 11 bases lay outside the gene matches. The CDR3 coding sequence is TGTGCCAGCAGCGCGGACAGGGGGGCTGGTAGGGAGACCCAGTACTTC. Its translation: CASSADRGAGRETQYF.

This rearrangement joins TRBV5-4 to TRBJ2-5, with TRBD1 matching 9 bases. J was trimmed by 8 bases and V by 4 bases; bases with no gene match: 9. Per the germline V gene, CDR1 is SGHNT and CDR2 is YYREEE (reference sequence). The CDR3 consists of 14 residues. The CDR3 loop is CASSTQQGADTQYF. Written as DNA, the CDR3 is TGTGCCAGCAGCACGCAACAGGGGGCTGACACCCAGTACTTC.

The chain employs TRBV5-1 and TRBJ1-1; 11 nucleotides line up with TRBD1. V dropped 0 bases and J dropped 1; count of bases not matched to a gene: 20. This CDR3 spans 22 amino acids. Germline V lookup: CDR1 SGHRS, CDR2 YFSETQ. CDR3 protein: CASSLGRTGGLILNGGNTEAFF. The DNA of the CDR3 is TGCGCCAGCAGCTTGGGTCGGACAGGGGGCTTAATTCTTAACGGCGGGAACACTGAAGCTTTCTTT.

The CDR3 loop is CASRTVNEKLFF. In nucleotides, the CDR3 is TGTGCCAGCCGGACAGTTAATGAAAAACTGTTTTTT. The chain has TRBV2 and TRBJ1-4, with TRBD1 as a possible D gene (6 bases). The CDR3 loop spans 12 amino acids. The ends were cut back, 8 bases at V and 4 bases at J, with 8 bases in the middle. Germline V CDR1 and CDR2: SNHLY, FYNNEI.

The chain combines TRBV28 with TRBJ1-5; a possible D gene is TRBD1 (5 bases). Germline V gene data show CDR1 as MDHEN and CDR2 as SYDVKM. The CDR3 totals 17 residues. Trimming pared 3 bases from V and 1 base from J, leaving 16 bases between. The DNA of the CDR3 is TGTGCCAGCAGTTTGGTGGGGGGAAGAAAAAGCAATCAGCCCCAGCATTTT. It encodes CASSLVGGRKSNQPQHF.

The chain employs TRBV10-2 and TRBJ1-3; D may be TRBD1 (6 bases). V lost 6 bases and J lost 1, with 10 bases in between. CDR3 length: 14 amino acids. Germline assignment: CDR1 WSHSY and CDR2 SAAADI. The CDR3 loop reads CASRWTESGNTIYF. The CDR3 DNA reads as TGCGCCAGCAGATGGACAGAATCTGGAAACACCATATATTTT.

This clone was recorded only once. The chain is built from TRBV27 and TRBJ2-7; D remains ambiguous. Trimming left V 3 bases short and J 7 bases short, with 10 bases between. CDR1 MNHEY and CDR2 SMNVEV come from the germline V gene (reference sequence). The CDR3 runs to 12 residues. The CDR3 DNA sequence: TGTGCCAGCAGTTTTCATGGTCGTGAGCAGTACTTC. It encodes CASSFHGREQYF.

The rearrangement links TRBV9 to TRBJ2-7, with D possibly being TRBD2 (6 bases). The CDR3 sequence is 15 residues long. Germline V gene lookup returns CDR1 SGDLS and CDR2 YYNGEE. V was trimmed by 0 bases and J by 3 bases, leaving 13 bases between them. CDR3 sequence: CASSVGGTGFYEQYF. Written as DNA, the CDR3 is TGTGCCAGCAGCGTAGGAGGGACTGGCTTCTACGAGCAGTACTTC.

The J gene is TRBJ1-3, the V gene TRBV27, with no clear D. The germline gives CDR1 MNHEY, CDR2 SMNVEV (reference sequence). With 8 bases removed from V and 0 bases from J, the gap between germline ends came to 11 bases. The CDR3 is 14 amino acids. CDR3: CASQYIRSGNTIYF. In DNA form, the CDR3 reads TGTGCCAGCCAATACATACGCTCTGGAAACACCATATATTTT.

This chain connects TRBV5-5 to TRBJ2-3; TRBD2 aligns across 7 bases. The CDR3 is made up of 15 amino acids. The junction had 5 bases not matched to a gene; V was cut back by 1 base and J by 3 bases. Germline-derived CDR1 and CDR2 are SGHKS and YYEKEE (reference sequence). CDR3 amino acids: CASSLTGGGTDTQYF. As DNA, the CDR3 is TGTGCCAGCAGCTTGACGGGGGGAGGGACAGATACGCAGTATTTT.